This T cell receptor beta chain was recorded in a study of T cells after yellow fever vaccination. This clonotype was detected ten times or more. TCRdb redid the calling of the 5' RACE reads with MiXCR, one entry per CDR3 protein. The sample lists over 35,000 distinct CDR3 sequences, more than 6% occurring once. V was shortened by 2 bases and J by 2 bases, with 3 bases between the two germline ends. The CDR3 contains 12 residues. Germline CDR1 reads MNHEY; CDR2 reads SVGAGI. This rearrangement joins TRBV6-5 to TRBJ1-1; D unclear. The sequence derives from a man younger than 45 who received the YFV17D yellow fever vaccine. This material consisted of PBMCs, either bulk or a sorted T-cell subset (CD4+, CD8+, memory, or dextramer-sorted; not recorded which), taken 45 days after the yellow fever booster vaccination. CDR3 loop: CASSYRNTEAFF. The CDR3 DNA sequence: TGTGCCAGCAGTTACCGAAACACTGAAGCTTTCTTT.